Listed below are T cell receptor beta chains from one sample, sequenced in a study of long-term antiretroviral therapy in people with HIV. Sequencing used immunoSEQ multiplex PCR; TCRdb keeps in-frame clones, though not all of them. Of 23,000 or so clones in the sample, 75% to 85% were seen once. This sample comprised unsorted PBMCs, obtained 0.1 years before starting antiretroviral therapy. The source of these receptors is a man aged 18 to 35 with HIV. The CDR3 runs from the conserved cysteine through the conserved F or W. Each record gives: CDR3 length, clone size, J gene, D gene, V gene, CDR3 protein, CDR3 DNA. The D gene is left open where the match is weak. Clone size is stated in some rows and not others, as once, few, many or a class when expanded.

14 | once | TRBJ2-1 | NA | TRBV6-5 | CASSYSWGHNEQFF | TGTGCCAGCAGTTACTCGTGGGGACACAATGAGCAGTTCTTC
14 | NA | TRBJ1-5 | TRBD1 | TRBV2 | CASSGTGENQPQHF | TGTGCCAGCAGTGGGACAGGGGAGAATCAGCCCCAGCATTTT
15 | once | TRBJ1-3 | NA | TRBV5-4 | CASSPASMGGNTIYF | TGTGCCAGCAGCCCGGCCTCAATGGGTGGAAACACCATATATTTT
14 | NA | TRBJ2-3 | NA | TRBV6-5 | CASRPEGFTDTQYF | TGTGCCAGCAGACCGGAGGGATTCACAGATACGCAGTATTTT
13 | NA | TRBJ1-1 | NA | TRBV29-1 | CSVEDGSNTEAFF | TGCAGCGTTGAAGATGGCAGTAACACTGAAGCTTTCTTT
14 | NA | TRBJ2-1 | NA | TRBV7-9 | CASSLVRGADEQFF | TGTGCCAGCAGCTTGGTGAGGGGGGCAGATGAGCAGTTCTTC
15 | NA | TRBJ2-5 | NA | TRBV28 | CASSSLPSMRETQYF | TGTGCCAGCAGTTCGCTCCCATCAATGAGGGAGACCCAGTACTTC
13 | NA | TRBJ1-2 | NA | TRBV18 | CASSPDTNYGYTF | TGTGCCAGCTCACCCGACACCAACTATGGCTACACCTTC
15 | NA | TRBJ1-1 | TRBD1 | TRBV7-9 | CASSPRNRQGNEAFF | TGTGCCAGCAGCCCTAGAAACCGACAGGGGAATGAAGCTTTCTTT
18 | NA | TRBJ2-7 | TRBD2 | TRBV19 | CASSFPPGTSGRLYEQYF | TGTGCCAGTTCGTTCCCACCCGGGACTAGCGGGAGATTATACGAGCAGTACTTC
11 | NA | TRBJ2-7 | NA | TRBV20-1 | CSARDNYEQYF | TGCAGTGCTAGGGACAACTACGAGCAGTACTTC
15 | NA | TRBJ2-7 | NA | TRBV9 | CASTPFRGTLYEQYF | TGTGCCAGCACGCCATTCAGGGGGACTCTCTACGAGCAGTACTTC
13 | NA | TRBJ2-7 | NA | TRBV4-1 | CASSYIPPYEQYF | TGCGCCAGCAGCTATATTCCCCCCTACGAGCAGTACTTC
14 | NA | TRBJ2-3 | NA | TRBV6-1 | CASRRQRNTDTQYF | TGTGCCAGCAGGCGACAGAGAAACACAGATACGCAGTATTTT
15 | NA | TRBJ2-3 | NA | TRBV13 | CASSLGGIVTDTQYF | TGTGCCAGCAGCTTAGGAGGGATAGTCACAGATACGCAGTATTTT
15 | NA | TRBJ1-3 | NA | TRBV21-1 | CASERKESSGNTIYF | TGTGCCAGCGAACGAAAAGAAAGCTCTGGAAACACCATATATTTT
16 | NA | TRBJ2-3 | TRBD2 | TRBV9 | CASSDDSGGATDTQYF | TGTGCCAGCAGCGACGATAGCGGGGGGGCTACAGATACGCAGTATTTT
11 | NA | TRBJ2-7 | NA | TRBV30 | CAWSKSYEQYF | TGTGCCTGGAGTAAGAGCTACGAGCAGTACTTC
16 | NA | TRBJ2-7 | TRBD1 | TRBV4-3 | CASSQEPDRYTYEQYF | TGCGCCAGCAGCCAAGAGCCGGACAGGTATACCTACGAGCAGTACTTC
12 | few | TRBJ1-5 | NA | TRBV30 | CAWAQVGQPQHF | TGTGCCTGGGCACAGGTGGGTCAGCCCCAGCATTTT
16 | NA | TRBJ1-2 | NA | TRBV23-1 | CASCSLTWNVGYGYTF | TGCGCCAGCTGCTCCCTGACATGGAATGTCGGCTATGGCTACACCTTC
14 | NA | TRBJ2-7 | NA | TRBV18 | CASSPGTWFYEQYF | TGTGCCAGCTCACCTGGGACGTGGTTCTACGAGCAGTACTTC
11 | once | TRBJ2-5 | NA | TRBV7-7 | CASSTGETQYF | TGTGCTAGCAGTACAGGGGAGACCCAGTACTTC
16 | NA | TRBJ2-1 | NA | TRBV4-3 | CASSQTRSGGAYEQFF | TGCGCCAGCAGCCAAACTCGTAGCGGCGGGGCCTATGAGCAGTTCTTC
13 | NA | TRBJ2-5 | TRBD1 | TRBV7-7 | CASSRDREETQYF | TGTGCTAGCAGCCGGGACAGGGAAGAGACCCAGTACTTC
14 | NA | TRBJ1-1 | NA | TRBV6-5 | CASSPTPRNTEAFF | TGTGCCAGCAGTCCAACACCCCGAAACACTGAAGCTTTCTTT